The rows below give T cell receptor beta chains drawn from one sample of a study of graft-versus-host responses after intestinal transplantation. Clones were read by immunoSEQ multiplex PCR, and TCRdb kept only the in-frame ones, dropping some. Among approximately 3,100 clones listed, approximately 81% were seen once. The sequencing used ileum tissue, collected roughly 5 and 7 days after intestinal transplantation. The receptors come from a human patient who received an intestinal transplant, so some T cells may come from the graft donor. Each CDR3 is given with its conserved first and last residue. A D gene is named only where the DNA matches it firmly. Clone size appears in some rows only: once, few, many, or a class for an expanded clone.

cdr3_aa cdr3_nt clone_size cdr3_length j_call d_call v_call
CASSHELLVRGEQYF TGCGCCAGCAGCCACGAATTACTAGTTCGGGGCGAGCAGTACTTC . 15 TRBJ2-7 . TRBV4-1
CASSSIAGRNEQFF TGTGCCAGCAGCTCAATAGCGGGACGGAATGAGCAGTTCTTC few 14 TRBJ2-1 TRBD2 TRBV13
CASSSAVARRETQYF TGTGCCAGCAGTTCCGCCGTAGCGCGTCGAGAGACCCAGTACTTC . 15 TRBJ2-5 . TRBV27
CASSEQGAYEQYF TGTGCCAGCAGTGAACAGGGGGCCTACGAGCAGTACTTC . 13 TRBJ2-7 TRBD1 TRBV25-1
CASSTGGNTGAFF TGTGCCAGCAGCACAGGGGGCAACACTGGAGCTTTCTTT . 13 TRBJ1-1 . TRBV21-1
CAWSVRPRGWGYTF TGTGCCTGGAGTGTACGACCTAGGGGATGGGGCTACACCTTC . 14 TRBJ1-2 . TRBV30
CASSLDGGRRETQYF TGCGCCAGCAGCCTGGACGGCGGTCGGCGGGAGACCCAGTACTTC . 15 TRBJ2-5 . TRBV5-1
CASMRFAGTGGYLNNEQFF TGTGCCAGCATGAGGTTTGCGGGGACAGGGGGCTATCTCAACAATGAGCAGTTCTTC few 19 TRBJ2-1 TRBD1 TRBV7-8
CASSHRAGELFF TGCGCCAGCAGCCACAGGGCCGGGGAGCTGTTTTTT few 12 TRBJ2-2 . TRBV4-1
CASSYTSGTYNEQFF TGTGCCAGCAGTTACACTAGCGGGACCTACAATGAGCAGTTCTTC . 15 TRBJ2-1 TRBD2 TRBV6-5
CASGLRLAGTDTQYF TGTGCTAGTGGTTTGCGACTAGCGGGCACAGATACGCAGTATTTT . 15 TRBJ2-3 TRBD2 TRBV12-5
CASSWDITDTQYF TGTGCCAGCAGCTGGGACATCACAGATACGCAGTATTTT . 13 TRBJ2-3 . TRBV11-2
CSVGHSYEQYF TGCAGCGTTGGACACTCCTACGAGCAGTACTTC . 11 TRBJ2-7 . TRBV29-1
CASSLSVSYGYTF TGTGCCAGCAGCTTATCCGTGAGCTATGGCTACACCTTC few 13 TRBJ1-2 . TRBV11-3
CASRHNEKLFF TGTGCCAGCAGACATAATGAAAAACTGTTTTTT . 11 TRBJ1-4 . TRBV6-5
CASSLDYGYTF TGTGCCAGCAGCCTCGACTATGGCTACACCTTC . 11 TRBJ1-2 . TRBV7-9
CASSLGSTDTQYF TGTGCCAGCAGCCTCGGGTCCACAGATACGCAGTATTTT . 13 TRBJ2-3 . TRBV5-4
CASSLLGTQYF TGTGCCAGCAGCTTGCTGGGTACGCAGTATTTT . 11 TRBJ2-3 . TRBV5-4
CASSETGTNTGELFF TGTGCCAGCAGTGAAACCGGGACTAACACCGGGGAGCTGTTTTTT . 15 TRBJ2-2 . TRBV2
CASSLQGIGYGYTF TGTGCCAGCAGCTTGCAGGGGATCGGCTATGGCTACACCTTC . 14 TRBJ1-2 . TRBV7-9
CASSARAAYEQYF TGTGCCAGCAGTGCCCGGGCGGCCTACGAGCAGTACTTC . 13 TRBJ2-7 . TRBV6-6
CASSPGRKNIQYF TGCGCCAGCAGCCCGGGACGGAAAAACATTCAGTACTTC . 13 TRBJ2-4 . TRBV5-1
CASSPRTSGRAGETQYF TGTGCCAGCTCACCACGGACTAGCGGGAGGGCCGGGGAGACCCAGTACTTC . 17 TRBJ2-5 TRBD2 TRBV18
CASSLMAGGGYNEQFF TGTGCCAGCAGCCTCATGGCGGGGGGCGGTTACAATGAGCAGTTCTTC few 16 TRBJ2-1 TRBD2 TRBV13
CASSLDNGMETQYF TGTGCCAGCAGCTTAGATAACGGGATGGAGACCCAGTACTTC . 14 TRBJ2-5 . TRBV11-2
CATSRDGETNEKLFF TGTGCCACCAGCAGAGATGGGGAAACTAATGAAAAACTGTTTTTT few 15 TRBJ1-4 . TRBV15
CASSLGGNTEAFF TGTGCCAGCAGCTTAGGGGGGAACACTGAAGCTTTCTTT . 13 TRBJ1-1 . TRBV11-2
CASSLAGGPETQYF TGTGCCAGCAGCTTAGCGGGGGGGCCAGAGACCCAGTACTTC . 14 TRBJ2-5 . TRBV7-2